These 28 T cell receptor beta chains were sequenced from one sample in a study of regulatory T cells in long-lasting Graves disease. Sample time point: newly diagnosed GD, antithyroid drugs for less than 3 months. The TCR library was prepared using RNA isolated from PBMCs. Researchers made TCR beta libraries by using iRepertoire HTBI primers and running Arm-PCR on CDR3 regions. Each CDR3 protein is one row after TCRdb ran MiXCR on the multiplex PCR reads. The sample has a few hundred thousand distinct CDR3 sequences, approximately 15% seen once; the top ten hold approximately 9.3%. A further study also used this sample, focusing on T cells in Graves' hyperthyroidism and ophthalmopathy.

Sample: peripheral blood mononuclear cells (PBMCs), taken at new diagnosis, from a patient treated with antithyroid drugs. The receptor set was obtained from a man under 40 with Graves disease.

V is TRBV7-9 and J is TRBJ2-3; TRBD2 aligns across 7 bases. The trim removed 4 bases at V and 7 bases at J, leaving 11 bases unmatched. Germline loops: CDR1 SEHNR, CDR2 FQNEAQ (reference sequence). The CDR3 totals 15 residues. In nucleotides, the CDR3 is TGTGCCAGCAGCTCTTACGGACGGGGAGGGTATACGCAGTATTTT. Translation gives CASSSYGRGGYTQYF.

This clonotype was seen only a few times. CDR3 sequence: CASSPRRDEQFF. For the CDR3, the DNA is TGTGCCAGCAGTCCGCGAAGGGATGAGCAGTTCTTC. This sequence joins TRBV27 and TRBJ2-1; D is ambiguous. CDR3 length: 12 amino acids. Germline CDR1 reads MNHEY; CDR2 reads SMNVEV (reference sequence). V was clipped by 5 bases and J by 8 bases, with 10 bases between them.

This chain joins TRBV5-1 and TRBJ2-5, with 9 bases fitting TRBD1. Germline values: CDR1 SGHRS, CDR2 YFSETQ. The CDR3 covers 14 residues. V lost 2 bases and J lost 10; bases outside the gene matches: 9. The CDR3 sequence: CASSLVRGQGLQYF. The CDR3 DNA is TGCGCCAGCAGCTTAGTTAGGGGACAGGGACTCCAGTACTTC.

This clonotype was seen at least ten times. The chain recombines TRBV12-3 or TRBV12-4 with TRBJ2-5; 8 bases align to TRBD2. The CDR3 consists of 15 residues. With 8 bases clipped from V and 5 bases from J, the junction kept 13 bases outside the gene matches. CDR3 bases: TGTGCCAGCGGGATAGCGGGATCCCCCGGGGAGACCCAGTACTTC. This translates into CASGIAGSPGETQYF.

With respect to this clonotype: One end of the junction varies from germline; a read error may be responsible. The chain recombines TRBV3-1 with TRBJ1-2; D is possibly TRBD1 (5 bases). The CDR3 extends over 14 amino acids. Germline CDR1 LGHDT, CDR2 YNNKEL (reference sequence). The CDR3 DNA follows: TGTGCCAGCAGTCCCCAGGGATTAAACTATGGCTACGCCTTC. This sequence encodes CASSPQGLNYGYAF.

In its sample, this clonotype was seen many times. The J gene is TRBJ2-2, the V gene TRBV7-9, with a possible D match to TRBD2 (6 bases). V was clipped by 4 bases and J by 3 bases, with 12 bases between them. CDR3 length: 15 residues. CDR1 is SEHNR, CDR2 FQNEAQ, per germline (reference sequence). The CDR3: CASSSTREYTGELFF. The CDR3 region has the DNA TGTGCCAGCAGCTCCACCCGGGAGTACACCGGGGAGCTGTTTTTT.

In regard to this clonotype: Given a much more abundant clone one base away, this may be a read error. V usage is TRBV10-3 and J usage is TRBJ2-2, with 10 bases identical to TRBD2. The length of the CDR3 is 16 residues. Germline CDR1 ENHRY, CDR2 SYGVKD. In DNA form, the CDR3 reads TGTGCCGTCAGCGGGAGGGCCGGGCAACACACCGGGGAGCTGTTTTTT. Translated, it gives CAVSGRAGQHTGELFF.

This clonotype showed up many times. Here the CDR3 reads CASSSTGETQYF. CDR3 DNA: TGTGCCAGCAGTTCGACGGGGGAGACCCAGTACTTC. The rearrangement joins TRBV12-3 or TRBV12-4 to TRBJ2-5; possible D gene TRBD2, 5 bases. CDR3 length equals 12 residues. Deletions cut 4 bases from V and 5 bases from J, with 8 bases between.

This chain connects TRBV28 to TRBJ1-6; D unclear. The CDR3 covers 14 residues. The V gene's germline CDR1 is MDHEN and CDR2 SYDVKM. V was clipped by 11 bases and J by 5 bases, with 16 bases between them. CDR3 bases: TGTGCCTGTCGCCCGGACGGTCATAATTCACCCCTCCACTTT. It codes for CACRPDGHNSPLHF.

The sample holds many counts of this clonotype. The chain employs TRBV7-2 and TRBJ1-5; 7 nucleotides match TRBD1. The length of the CDR3 is 17 residues. With 6 bases clipped from V and 0 bases from J, the junction kept 11 bases outside the gene matches. CDR1 and CDR2 from the germline V gene are SGHTA and FQGNSA. CDR3: CASSRRDSEYSNQPQHF. For the CDR3, the DNA is TGTGCCAGCAGTCGCCGGGACAGCGAATATAGCAATCAGCCCCAGCATTTT.

This rearrangement joins TRBV5-1 to TRBJ1-6; maybe TRBD1 (6 bases). CDR3 length: 15 amino acids. The V gene lost 3 bases and the J gene lost 7 bases, with 14 bases spanning the gap. The germline gives CDR1 SGHRS, CDR2 YFSETQ. CDR3: CASSSQGRGNSPLHF. CDR3 DNA sequence: TGCGCCAGCAGCTCACAGGGTAGGGGCAATTCACCCCTCCACTTT.

In its sample, this clonotype was seen many times. The V call is TRBV6-1, the J call TRBJ2-1, with D perhaps TRBD1 (5 bases). With 4 bases removed from V and 1 base from J, the gap between germline ends came to 17 bases. Germline-derived CDR1 and CDR2 are MNHNS and SASEGT. This CDR3 comprises 17 residues. CDR3 in amino acids: CASSVDWGVFSYNEQFF. DNA of the CDR3: TGTGCCAGCAGTGTTGATTGGGGCGTTTTTTCCTACAATGAGCAGTTCTTC.

The rearrangement uses TRBV10-2 and TRBJ2-3, with D possibly being TRBD2 (6 bases). Germline CDR1 is WSHSY and CDR2 is SAAADI. V dropped 8 bases and J dropped 1 base, with 13 bases sitting between them. The CDR3 is made up of 14 amino acids. The DNA of the CDR3 is TGCGCCAGCCAAACTAGCAGGGGCACAGATACGCAGTATTTT. Translating gives CASQTSRGTDTQYF.

CDR3 protein: CASRLSGSGTDTQYF. In DNA, the CDR3 is TGTGCCAGCCGCTTGAGCGGGAGTGGTACAGATACGCAGTATTTT. V usage is TRBV12-3 or TRBV12-4 and J usage is TRBJ2-3, with TRBD2 matching over 8 bases. Trimming took 8 bases from V and 3 from J; bases not matched to a gene: 10. The CDR3 runs 15 residues.

This clonotype appeared many times. The CDR3 loop is CASSYPPELRNQPQHF. CDR3 nucleotides: TGTGCCAGCAGTTACCCCCCGGAGCTGCGCAATCAGCCCCAGCATTTT. V is TRBV6-9 and J is TRBJ1-5; the D is unclear. The V end was cut by 3 bases, the J end by 2 bases, with 14 bases between. CDR3 size: 16 residues. Germline V lookup: CDR1 MNHGY, CDR2 SVAAGI.

The chain has TRBV6-1 and TRBJ2-7; maybe TRBD2 (5 bases). The CDR3 is 15 residues long. CDR1 and CDR2 (germline): MNHNS, SASEGT. The V and J ends lost 6 bases and 4 bases respectively, with 19 bases between them. Here the CDR3 reads CASSRRASSSYEQYF. The CDR3 DNA reads TGTGCCAGCAGCCGTCGGGCTAGCAGCTCTTACGAGCAGTACTTC.

The chain has TRBV24-1 and TRBJ2-3; TRBD2 matches 8 bases. V lost 9 bases to trimming and J lost 5 bases; unmatched junction nucleotides: 6. The CDR3 contains 13 residues. The V gene's germline CDR1 is KGHDR and CDR2 SFDVKD. CDR3 nucleotides: TGTGCCACCGCGGGCGCGGGAGGAGATACGCAGTATTTT. Amino acid sequence: CATAGAGGDTQYF.

At least ten counts were recorded for this clonotype. V and J are TRBV7-2 and TRBJ2-1; 8 bases are shared with TRBD2. The J call is in doubt because the DNA end fits TRBJ2-5 better. Germline-derived CDR1 and CDR2 are SGHTA and FQGNSA. This CDR3 spans 14 amino acids. This CDR3 is CASSPRTSTETQYF. The DNA of the CDR3 is TGTGCCAGCAGCCCTAGGACTAGCACAGAGACCCAGTACTTC.

For this clonotype: A much larger clone differs by one base, so this may be a read error. The gene calls are TRBV29-1 and TRBJ2-1; unclear D gene. Deletions cut 6 bases from V and 8 bases from J, with 14 bases between. CDR3 length: 12 residues. CDR1 is SQVTM, CDR2 ANQGSEA, per germline. CDR3 amino acids: CSVDTIEHEQFF. DNA for the CDR3: TGCAGCGTGGATACTATTGAGCATGAGCAGTTCTTC.

In its sample, this clonotype was seen many times. V gene TRBV18 combines with J gene TRBJ2-3, with 12 bases fitting TRBD2. The junction had 6 bases not matched to a gene; V was cut back by 3 bases and J by 5 bases. Germline V lookup: CDR1 KGHSH, CDR2 LQKENI. The CDR3 runs to 16 residues. DNA for the CDR3: TGTGCCAGCTCACCTGCCCTAGCGGGAGGGCGAGATACGCAGTATTTT. Translated: CASSPALAGGRDTQYF.

The V call is TRBV12-3 or TRBV12-4, the J call TRBJ1-2, with 9 bases lining up with TRBD1. The CDR3 sequence is 14 residues long. The J segment lost 4 bases and the V segment lost 5 bases, leaving 5 bases of the junction unmatched. The CDR3 spells CASSNRGQVYGYTF. As DNA, the CDR3 is TGTGCCAGCAGTAACAGGGGGCAGGTCTATGGCTACACCTTC.

This clonotype was counted many times. V and J are TRBV5-1 and TRBJ2-3; no clear D. Trimming took 5 bases from V and 2 from J, leaving 9 bases between them. The CDR3 is 13 amino acids. In germline, CDR1 is SGHRS, CDR2 YFSETQ. This CDR3 is CASSPLLTDTQYF. The CDR3 DNA reads as TGCGCCAGCAGTCCCCTTCTCACAGATACGCAGTATTTT.

This clonotype turned up a few times. A clone one base away is much larger, so this may be a read error. The chain couples TRBV5-1 to TRBJ2-2; D may be TRBD1 or TRBD2 (5 bases each). The V gene lost 0 bases and the J gene lost 8 bases, with 14 bases spanning the gap. Germline lookup yields CDR1 SGHRS and CDR2 YFSETQ. There are 15 residues in the CDR3. CDR3 protein: CASSLGDRQVGELFF. CDR3 nucleotides: TGCGCCAGCAGCTTGGGGGACCGACAAGTAGGGGAGCTGTTTTTT.

This clonotype was counted many times. The chain couples TRBV7-2 to TRBJ2-3; maybe TRBD2 (5 bases). Trimming took off 6 bases at V and 0 bases at J, with 13 bases between the two ends. CDR3 length: 15 amino acids. Germline lookup yields CDR1 SGHTA and CDR2 FQGNSA. The CDR3 bases are TGTGCCAGCAGGAGCGGCGGTACTAGCACAGATACGCAGTATTTT. Translation: CASRSGGTSTDTQYF.

This clonotype appeared a few times. It may be a read error: a sequence one base away is much more abundant. The chain links TRBV11-2 to TRBJ2-5, with D unresolved. V shed 4 bases and J shed 1 base, with 7 bases lying between them. CDR1 is SGHAT and CDR2 is FQNNGV in the germline V gene. The CDR3 spans 13 residues. The CDR3 reads CASSSTTQETQYF. The CDR3 DNA reads TGTGCCAGCAGCTCGACCACCCAAGAGACCCAGTACTTC.

The sample holds a few counts of this clonotype. J is TRBJ2-2 and V is TRBV11-3; a weak D match, TRBD2 (7 bases). CDR1 is SGHNT, CDR2 YENEEA, per germline. The CDR3 sequence is 16 residues long. Trimming cost V 1 base and J 0 bases, with 9 bases left between them. This chain's CDR3 is CASSLGGGPNTGELFF. CDR3 in DNA: TGTGCCAGCAGCTTAGGGGGGGGCCCGAACACCGGGGAGCTGTTTTTT.

The chain joins TRBV20-1 to TRBJ2-1; D gene unclear. V shed 4 bases and J shed 3 bases, with 4 bases lying between them. The germline V gene has CDR1 DFQATT and CDR2 SNEGSKA (reference sequence). This CDR3 is built from 11 residues. The DNA of the CDR3 is TGCAGTGCTAAGGGCTACAATGAGCAGTTCTTC. Protein: CSAKGYNEQFF.

This clonotype was seen many times. V usage is TRBV11-3 and J usage is TRBJ2-4, with 7 nucleotides matching TRBD1. J lost 9 bases, V lost 5 bases, and 13 bases had no gene match. The CDR3 is 15 amino acids. From germline, CDR1 is SGHNT and CDR2 YENEEA. The CDR3 DNA sequence: TGTGCCAGCAGCCCTCGGGTGGACAGGTCCGCCATTCAGTACTTC. It encodes CASSPRVDRSAIQYF.